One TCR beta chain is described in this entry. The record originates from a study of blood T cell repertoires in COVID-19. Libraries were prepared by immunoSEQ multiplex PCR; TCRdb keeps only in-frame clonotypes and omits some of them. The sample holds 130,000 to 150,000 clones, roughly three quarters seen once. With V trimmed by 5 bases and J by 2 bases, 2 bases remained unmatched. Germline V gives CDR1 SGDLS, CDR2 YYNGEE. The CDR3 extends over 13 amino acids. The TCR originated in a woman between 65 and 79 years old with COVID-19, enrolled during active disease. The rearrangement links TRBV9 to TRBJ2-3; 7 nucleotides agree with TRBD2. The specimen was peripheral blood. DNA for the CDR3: TGTGCCAGCAGTCGGGGGGTCACAGATACGCAGTATTTT. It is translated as CASSRGVTDTQYF.